This T cell receptor (beta chain) is from a study of graft-versus-host responses after intestinal transplantation. The overall study: Recipients were given multivisceral, liver-intestinal, or isolated intestinal transplants. The study, taken as a whole, reports: Allograft clonal ratios (graft-versus-host to host-versus-graft) were high in patients who had graft-donor T cell macrochimerism. Among circulating GvH clones, peak levels were associated with early post-transplant declines in HvG clones.

Worth noting for this clone: Its antigen is as yet unknown.

TCRdb keeps only in-frame clones here, not all; method: immunoSEQ multiplex PCR. The sample records more than 95,000 clones, around nine tenths being singletons. Sample: unstimulated CD4+ T cells sorted from spleen or lymph node cells, taken before intestinal transplant. The receptor was isolated from a human donor who received an intestinal transplant.

CDR3 DNA: TGTGCCAGCAGTCGGGCTAGCGGGGGCTCCTACAATGAGCAGTTCTTC. It codes for CASSRASGGSYNEQFF. This chain joins TRBV6-6 and TRBJ2-1; 10 bases map to TRBD2. The CDR3 extends over 16 amino acids. CDR1 and CDR2 from the germline V gene are MNHNY and SVGAGI (reference sequence). V gave up 5 bases and J gave up 0 bases; unmatched junction bases: 4.